This T cell receptor beta chain appears in the sequencing data of a study of CD8 T cells in ankylosing spondylitis (dated by TCRdb to about 2017). About the study as a whole: T cell receptor beta repertoires were profiled in healthy donors and ankylosing spondylitis patients so that disease-linked TCR variants could be found. Peripheral blood was sampled, and synovial fluid was also collected from ankylosing spondylitis patients. The full study cohort was made up of roughly 25 ankylosing spondylitis patients and roughly 98 healthy donors.

This clonotype has a handful of counts. There is no known antigen for this receptor. No base qualities exist here, and no much larger clone lies one base off it. TCRdb shows the sequencer as Illumina HiSeq 2500. Quantitative 5'-RACE with molecular barcodes was used to prepare TCR beta libraries. As for how the authors treated the data: Disease-linked TCR variants were identified with a new computational method built on a probabilistic model of VDJ rearrangement. TCRdb trimmed the raw reads at Q25, called clones with MiXCR and kept productive beta chains. CDR3 protein duplicates are merged, each entry listing the most common genes and DNA. V and J calls and clone size were set by TCRdb, not the authors. The sample table lists under 450,000 distinct CDR3 sequences, approximately 22% of them with a count of one. 13% of the sample is in the top ten clones. Study-level results and caveats: According to the report, matched synovial fluid samples from ankylosing spondylitis patients were significantly enriched for the disease-linked clones. Some TCR beta motif variants had previously been reported in synovial fluid and blood of reactive arthritis patients, which suggested common disease-initiation mechanisms. A CD8+ phenotype was shown by the disease-linked clones, which were found at relatively low frequencies in peripheral blood. A TCR beta motif of fewer than 10 highly homologous amino acid variants appeared characteristic of blood from ankylosing spondylitis patients.

Between the V and J ends, shortened by 5 bases and 4 bases respectively, the junction contains 10 bases. According to the germline V gene, CDR1 reads MDHEN and CDR2 reads SYDVKM. The CDR3 covers 13 residues, taking in both the cysteine and the phenylalanine. Left in the record is the CDR3 DNA by itself, 39 bases read in frame from the first base. This clonotype was sampled from a male donor with ankylosing spondylitis or in good health (not recorded which). The rearranged segments are TRBV28 and TRBJ2-3; the D region possibly corresponds to TRBD1 (5 bases align). The material sequenced was blood, either unsorted or a sorted T cell fraction (not recorded which). The CDR3: CASSPRQPDTQYF. The nucleotide sequence is TGTGCCAGCAGTCCGAGACAGCCAGATACGCAGTATTTT. Full variable domain (CDR3 extended with the reference TRBV28 and TRBJ2-3 proteins): DVKVTQSSRYLVKRTGEKVFLECVQDMDHENMFWYRQDPGLGLRLIYFSYDVKMKEKGDIPEGYSVSREKKERFSLILESASTNQTSMYLCASSPRQPDTQYFGPGTRLTVL.